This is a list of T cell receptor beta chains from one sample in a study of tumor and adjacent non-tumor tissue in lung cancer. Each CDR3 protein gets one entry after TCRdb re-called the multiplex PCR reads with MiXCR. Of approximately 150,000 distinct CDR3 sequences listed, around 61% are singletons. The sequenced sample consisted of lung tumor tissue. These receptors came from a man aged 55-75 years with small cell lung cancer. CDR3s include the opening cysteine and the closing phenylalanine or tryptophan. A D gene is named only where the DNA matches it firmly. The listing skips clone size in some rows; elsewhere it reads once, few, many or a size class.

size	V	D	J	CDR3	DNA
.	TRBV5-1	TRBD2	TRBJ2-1	CASSPMVAGNEQFF	TGCGCCAGCAGCCCCATGGTAGCGGGAAATGAGCAGTTCTTC
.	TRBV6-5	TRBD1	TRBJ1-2	CASSPTRQGVVGYTF	TGTGCCAGCAGTCCAACTCGACAGGGGGTGGTAGGCTACACCTTC
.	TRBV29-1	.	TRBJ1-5	CSIGDWANQPQHF	TGCAGCATTGGCGATTGGGCAAATCAGCCCCAACATTTT
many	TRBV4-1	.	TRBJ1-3	CASSQDPNSGNTIYF	TGCGCCAGCAGCCAAGATCCCAACTCTGGAAACACCATATATTTT
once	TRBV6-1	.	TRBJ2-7	CASITGASSHEQYF	TGTGCCAGCATCACCGGCGCCAGCTCCCACGAGCAGTACTTC
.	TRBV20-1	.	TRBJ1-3	CSARGVGGLGNTIYF	TGCAGTGCCCGCGGAGTCGGGGGCCTAGGAAACACCATATATTTT
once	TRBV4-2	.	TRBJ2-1	CADSQPTNNKQFF	TGTGCCGACAGCCAACCAACAAACAATAAGCAGTTCTTC
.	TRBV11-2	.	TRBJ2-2	CASTIRGPTRELFF	TGTGCCAGCACCATTAGGGGACCCACTCGGGAGCTGTTTTTC
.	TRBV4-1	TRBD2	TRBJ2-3	CTTSQELAGVRTQYF	TGCACCACCAGCCAGGAGCTAGCGGGAGTAAGGACGCAGTATTTT
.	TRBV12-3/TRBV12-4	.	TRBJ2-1	CDSSPPGYNEQSF	TGTGACAGCAGTCCCCCCGGATACAATGAGCAGTCCTTC
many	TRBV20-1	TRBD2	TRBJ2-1	CSAKISGRGINEQFF	TGCAGTGCTAAAATAAGCGGGAGAGGGATCAATGAGCAGTTCTTC
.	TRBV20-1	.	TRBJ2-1	CSTRDVGQGSYNEQFF	TGCAGTACTAGAGATGTCGGCCAGGGCTCCTACAATGAGCAGTTCTTC
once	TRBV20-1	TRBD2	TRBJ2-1	CSDKVEVGTRSLKEQFF	TGCAGTGATAAAGTGGAAGTTGGGACTAGGAGTCTTAAAGAGCAGTTCTTC
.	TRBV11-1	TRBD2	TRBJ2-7	CANSPTSGRAREQYF	TGTGCAAACAGCCCAACTAGCGGGAGAGCGCGCGAGCAGTACTTC
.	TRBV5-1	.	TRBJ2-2	CASSLLSMGSTSNTGELFF	TGCGCCAGCAGCTTGTTGAGTATGGGGTCAACTTCGAACACCGGGGAGCTGTTTTTT
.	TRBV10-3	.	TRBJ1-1	CAIRGSAVNTEAFF	TGTGCCATCAGAGGGTCGGCAGTGAACACTGAAGCTTTCTTT
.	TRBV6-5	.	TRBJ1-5	CANSYSTWNQPQHF	TGTGCCAACAGTTACTCGACTTGGAATCAGCCACAGCATTTT
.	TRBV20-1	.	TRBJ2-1	CSARDLTIGEYNEQFF	TGCAGTGCTAGAGATCTGACTATCGGGGAGTACAATGAGCAGTTCTTC
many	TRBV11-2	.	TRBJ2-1	CASSLVAGGLYNEQFF	TGTGCCAGCAGCTTAGTGGCAGGAGGACTCTACAATGAGCAGTTCTTC
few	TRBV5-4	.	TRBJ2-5	CASSQLNPGTQYF	TGTGCCAGCAGCCAACTAAATCCGGGGACCCAGTACTTC
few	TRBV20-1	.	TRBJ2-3	CSASPLKTWGLDTQYF	TGCAGTGCTAGCCCCCTCAAAACGTGGGGGTTAGATACGCAGTATTTT
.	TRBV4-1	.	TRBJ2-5	CASSQENGLWGETQYF	TGCGCCAGCAGCCAAGAAAACGGCCTGTGGGGGGAGACCCAGTACTTC
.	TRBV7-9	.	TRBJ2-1	CAGSPRTRASYNEQFF	TGTGCCGGCAGCCCTCGGACAAGGGCGAGCTACAATGAGCAGTTCTTC
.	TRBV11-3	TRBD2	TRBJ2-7	CASSLGTSTGHKQYF	TGTGCCAGCAGCTTAGGGACTAGCACGGGCCACAAACAGTACTTC
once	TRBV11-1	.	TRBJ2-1	CARGIDPSSYNEQFF	TGTGCCAGGGGCATAGACCCTTCCTCCTACAATGAGCAGTTCTTC
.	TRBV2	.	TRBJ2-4	CASAPLAENIQYF	TGTGCCAGCGCCCCCTTAGCCGAAAACATTCAGTACTTC
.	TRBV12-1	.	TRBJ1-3	CALSQARSTGNTIYF	TGTGCCTTATCCCAGGCCCGGTCCACGGGAAACACCATATATTTT
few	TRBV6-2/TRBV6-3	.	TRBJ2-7	CASSANYEQYF	TGTGCCAGCAGCGCCAACTACGAGCAGTACTTC
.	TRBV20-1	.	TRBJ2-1	CSAQTSSGYNEQFF	TGCAGTGCGCAAACTAGCTCGGGGTACAATGAGCAGTTCTTC
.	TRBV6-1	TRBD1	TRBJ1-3	CVSNPQGDGNTIYF	TGTGTCAGCAACCCACAGGGGGACGGAAACACCATATATTTT
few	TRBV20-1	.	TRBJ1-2	CSASGGGKANYGYTF	TGCAGTGCGTCGGGGGGGGGAAAAGCTAACTATGGCTACACCTTC
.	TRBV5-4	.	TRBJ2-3	CASSFILDTHYF	TGTGCCAGCAGCTTTATTCTAGATACGCATTATTTT
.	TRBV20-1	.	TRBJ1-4	CSARCVSNAKLFF	TGCAGTGCTAGATGTGTGTCTAATGCAAAACTGTTTTTT
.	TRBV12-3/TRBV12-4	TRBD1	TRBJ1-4	CASSSNRVGTAEKLFF	TGTGCCAGCAGCTCGAACCGGGTCGGGACAGCCGAAAAACTGTTTTTT
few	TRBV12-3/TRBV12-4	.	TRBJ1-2	CASNKLTGSILYGYTF	TGTGCCAGTAACAAACTGACAGGAAGTATACTCTATGGCTACACCTTC
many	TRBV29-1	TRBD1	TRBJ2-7	CSVIPDRDRGPYEQYF	TGCAGCGTAATCCCGGACCGGGACAGGGGACCCTACGAGCAGTACTTC
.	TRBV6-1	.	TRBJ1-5	CASSSGMRGNQPQHF	TGTGCCAGCAGTTCCGGAATGCGAGGAAATCAGCCCCAGCATTTT
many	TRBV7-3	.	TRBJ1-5	CASSAPPGPQHF	TGTGCCAGCAGCGCACCGCCGGGACCCCAGCATTTT
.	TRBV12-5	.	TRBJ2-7	CVSGLVATGIHYEQYF	TGTGTTAGTGGTTTGGTCGCTACGGGGATCCACTACGAGCAGTACTTC
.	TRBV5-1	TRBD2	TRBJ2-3	CASSVGLVGVTADTQYF	TGCGCCAGCAGCGTGGGACTAGTGGGAGTCACCGCAGATACGCAGTATTTT
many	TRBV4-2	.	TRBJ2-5	CASSQGSGPETQYF	TGTGCCAGCAGCCAAGGGTCGGGTCCAGAGACCCAGTACTTC
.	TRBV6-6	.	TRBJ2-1	CAGSYSQTVNEQFF	TGTGCCGGCAGTTACTCGCAGACAGTAAATGAGCAGTTCTTC
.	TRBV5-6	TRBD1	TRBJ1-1	CASSSTGGDTEAVF	TGTGCCAGCAGCTCCACAGGGGGCGACACTGAAGCTGTCTTT
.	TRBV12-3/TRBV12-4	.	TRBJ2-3	CASSSIDTQYF	TGTGCCAGCAGTAGCATAGATACGCAGTATTTT
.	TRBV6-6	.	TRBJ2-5	CASSYSTLQETQYF	TGTGCCAGCAGTTACTCGACTCTCCAAGAGACCCAGTACTTC
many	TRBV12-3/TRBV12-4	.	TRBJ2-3	CASSSQTDTQYF	TGTGCCAGCAGTTCCCAGACAGATACGCAGTATTTT
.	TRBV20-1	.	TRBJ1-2	CSAVVTNYGYTF	TGCAGTGCAGTCGTAACTAACTATGGCTACACCTTC
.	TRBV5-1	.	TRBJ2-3	CASGLQVTDTQYF	TGCGCCAGCGGCCTCCAGGTGACAGATACGCAGTATTTT
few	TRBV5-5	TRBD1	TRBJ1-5	CARSIGDSINQPQHF	TGTGCCAGGAGCATCGGGGACAGTATCAATCAGCCCCAGCATTTT
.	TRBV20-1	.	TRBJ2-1	CRAKRLGTREGEQLF	TGCAGAGCCAAGAGGTTAGGGACCAGAGAGGGAGAGCAGCTCTTC
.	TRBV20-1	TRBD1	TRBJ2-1	CSARVQGAPYYEQFF	TGCAGTGCTAGAGTCCAGGGGGCCCCATACTATGAGCAGTTCTTC
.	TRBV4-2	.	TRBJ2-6	CASSQDRHGHSGANVPTF	TGTGCCAGCAGCCAAGATAGGCACGGACACTCTGGGGCCAACGTCCCGACTTTC
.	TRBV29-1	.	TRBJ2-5	CSVKDSVGETQYF	TGCAGCGTTAAGGACAGTGTGGGGGAGACACAGTACTTC
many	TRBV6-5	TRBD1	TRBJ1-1	CASSYGDGTGGSNTEAFF	TGTGCCAGCAGTTACGGGGACGGGACAGGGGGCTCGAACACTGAAGCTTTCTTT
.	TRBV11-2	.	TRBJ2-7	CASSSAAGTSYEQYF	TGTGCCAGCAGCTCAGCGGCGGGGACCTCCTACGAGCAGTACTTC
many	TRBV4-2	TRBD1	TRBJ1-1	CASSYTGQGNTEAFF	TGTGCCAGCAGCTACACGGGACAGGGTAACACTGAAGCTTTCTTT
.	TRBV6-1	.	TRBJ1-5	CASSEIRRDQPQHF	TGTGCCAGCAGTGAAATCAGGCGAGATCAGCCCCAGCATTTT